This T cell receptor (beta chain) emerged from a study of blood T cells in healthy people across ages. Germline loops: CDR1 MNHNS, CDR2 SASEGT. CDR3 length equals 12 residues. A second about 7 to 11 cycle PCR used barcoded and J-beta primers. TCRdb called the 5' RACE reads again in MiXCR, with one record for every CDR3 protein. The table has more than 1 million distinct CDR3 sequences, 45% seen once. The sample taken for sequencing was blood. The clonotype originates from a woman aged 55-69 years in good health. V gene TRBV6-1 combines with J gene TRBJ2-1, with TRBD1 as a possible D gene (6 bases). Gene TRBJ2-7 matches the end of the DNA better, so the J call may be wrong. The CDR3 region is CALLSGANEQYF. CDR3 in DNA: TGTGCCCTGTTATCAGGGGCCAATGAGCAGTACTTC.